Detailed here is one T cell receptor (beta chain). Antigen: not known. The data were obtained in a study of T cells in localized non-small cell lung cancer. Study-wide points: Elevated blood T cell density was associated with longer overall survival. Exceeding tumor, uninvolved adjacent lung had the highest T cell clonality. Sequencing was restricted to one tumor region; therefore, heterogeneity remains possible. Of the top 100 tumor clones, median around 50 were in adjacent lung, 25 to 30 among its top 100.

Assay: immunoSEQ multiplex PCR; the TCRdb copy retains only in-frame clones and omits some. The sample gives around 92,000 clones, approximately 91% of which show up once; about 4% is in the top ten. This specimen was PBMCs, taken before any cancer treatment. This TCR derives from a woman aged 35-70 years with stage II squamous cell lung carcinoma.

CDR3 region: CASSFISGQGKSYEQYF. The CDR3, as DNA: TGTGCCAGCAGTTTTATCTCAGGACAGGGAAAATCCTACGAGCAGTACTTC. V usage is TRBV27 and J usage is TRBJ2-7, with 8 bases matching TRBD1. Germline CDR1 is MNHEY and CDR2 is SMNVEV (reference sequence). The CDR3 is made up of 17 amino acids. Trimming at V came to 3 bases and at J to 1 base, leaving 11 bases not matched to a gene.